This TCR beta chain stems from a study of response to subunit inactivated influenza vaccine. Study-wide points: Few additional T cells are recruited per seasonal influenza vaccination, authors suggested.

TCRdb fed the RT-PCR reads into MiXCR, producing one record per CDR3 protein. The sample includes hundreds of thousands of distinct CDR3 sequences, 12% to 15% of them seen just once. V lost 7 bases and J 2 bases, leaving 12 bases between the germline ends. CDR3 length: 14 residues. Germline lookup yields CDR1 MDHEN and CDR2 SYDVKM. A note on this clonotype: Its specificity is not known.

The sequence was collected from a man aged 50-59 years who received an inactivated influenza vaccine. The V and J genes are TRBV28 and TRBJ2-1, with D possibly TRBD2 on 5 matching bases. The source material was PBMCs from blood, sampled 14 to 15 days before vaccination. The CDR3 bases are TGTGCCAGCATAGGAGGCCGAGCCTACAATGAGCAGTTCTTC. It codes for CASIGGRAYNEQFF.